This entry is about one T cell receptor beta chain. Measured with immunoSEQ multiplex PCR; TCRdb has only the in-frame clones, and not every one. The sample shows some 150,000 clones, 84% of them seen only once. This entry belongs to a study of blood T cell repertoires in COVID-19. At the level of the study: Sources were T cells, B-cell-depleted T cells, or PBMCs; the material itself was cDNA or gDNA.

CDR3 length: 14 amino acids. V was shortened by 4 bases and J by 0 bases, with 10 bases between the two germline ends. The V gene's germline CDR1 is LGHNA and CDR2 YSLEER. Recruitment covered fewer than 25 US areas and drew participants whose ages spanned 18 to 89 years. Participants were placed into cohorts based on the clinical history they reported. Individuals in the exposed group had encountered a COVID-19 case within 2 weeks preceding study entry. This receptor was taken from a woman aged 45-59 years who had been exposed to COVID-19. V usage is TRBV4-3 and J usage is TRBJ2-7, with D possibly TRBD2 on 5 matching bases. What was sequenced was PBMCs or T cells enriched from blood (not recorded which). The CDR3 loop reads CASSRSTSSYEQYF. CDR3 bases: TGCGCCAGCAGCCGGAGCACTAGCTCCTACGAGCAGTACTTC.